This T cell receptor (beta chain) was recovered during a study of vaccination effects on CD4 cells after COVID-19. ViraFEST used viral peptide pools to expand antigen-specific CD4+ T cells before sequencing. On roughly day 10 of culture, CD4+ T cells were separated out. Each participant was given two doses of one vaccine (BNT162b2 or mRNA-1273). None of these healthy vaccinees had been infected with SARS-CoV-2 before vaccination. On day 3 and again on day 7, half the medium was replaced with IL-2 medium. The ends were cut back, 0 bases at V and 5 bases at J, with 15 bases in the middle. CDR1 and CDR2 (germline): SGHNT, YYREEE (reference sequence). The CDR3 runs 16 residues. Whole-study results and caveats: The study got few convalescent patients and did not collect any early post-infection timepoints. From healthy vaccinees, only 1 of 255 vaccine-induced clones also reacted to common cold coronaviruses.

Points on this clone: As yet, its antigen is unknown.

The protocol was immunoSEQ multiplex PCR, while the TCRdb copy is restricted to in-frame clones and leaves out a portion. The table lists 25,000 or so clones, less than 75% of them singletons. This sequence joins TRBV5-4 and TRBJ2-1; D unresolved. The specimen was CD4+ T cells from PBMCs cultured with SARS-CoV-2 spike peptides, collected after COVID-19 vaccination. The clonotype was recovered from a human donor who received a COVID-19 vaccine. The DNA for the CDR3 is TGTGCCAGCAGCTTGGAGCAGGCCGTTGTCAACAATGAGCAGTTCTTC. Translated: CASSLEQAVVNNEQFF.